The rows below give T cell receptor beta chains drawn from one sample of a study of shared clonotypes between healthy human individuals. TCRdb's copy holds only in-frame clones and misses some; the assay was immunoSEQ multiplex PCR. The sample has more than 2 million clones, 95% seen once. The sequencing sample was made of naive CD4+ T cells sorted from blood. These receptors were collected from a man younger than 35 in good health. Both conserved end residues are part of each CDR3.

j_call v_call cdr3_aa
TRBJ1-1 TRBV30 CAWSVRQYTEAFF
TRBJ2-5 TRBV2 CATGTSGDQETQYF
TRBJ2-7 TRBV5-6 CASSLRRIAGGQEQYF
TRBJ1-1 TRBV6-5 CASSYSRQGNTEAFF
TRBJ1-6 TRBV6-6 CAIQGGNSPLHF
TRBJ1-1 TRBV10-3 CAISARTGSPEAFF
TRBJ1-1 TRBV5-1 CASSFGQMNTEAFF
TRBJ1-1 TRBV5-1 CASSFRTGGRDTEAFF
TRBJ1-5 TRBV10-3 CAISLQGLDQPQHF
TRBJ1-6 TRBV9 CASQGVGRYNSPLHF
TRBJ1-5 TRBV2 CASSWESNQPQHF
TRBJ1-1 TRBV6-5 CASSGDRVTEAFF
TRBJ1-2 TRBV9 CASSSQDSRGYTF
TRBJ1-1 TRBV29-1 CSVYYDEVNTEAFF
TRBJ2-3 TRBV5-4 CASSLAGRGGRSGDTQYF
TRBJ2-3 TRBV29-1 CSLGASVDTQYF
TRBJ2-2 TRBV28 CASSRTDSAPGELFF
TRBJ1-6 TRBV4-1 CASSQAEGPRSPLHF
TRBJ1-1 TRBV9 CASSRDSTEAFF
TRBJ2-3 TRBV10-3 CAIGPSQGATDTQYF
TRBJ1-5 TRBV5-5 CASSNRQGSNQPQHF
TRBJ1-2 TRBV25-1 CASSTRDSYGYTF
TRBJ1-1 TRBV7-3 CASSLGQGEAFF
TRBJ1-1 TRBV28 CASRTGGVAFF
TRBJ1-5 TRBV7-9 CASSLGGTGNVIDQPQHF
TRBJ2-7 TRBV2 CATTIGVGLYEQYF
TRBJ1-5 TRBV5-1 CASSLGGKDQPQHF
TRBJ2-5 TRBV10-3 CAISGGPGQETQYF
TRBJ1-3 TRBV7-9 CASSLQGPSGNTIYF
TRBJ2-7 TRBV5-1 CASSQSGTGAYEQYF
TRBJ2-7 TRBV9 CASSPETGLLYEQYF
TRBJ2-3 TRBV29-1 CSVVPGLAADTQYF
TRBJ2-7 TRBV7-2 CASSPRAGLGYEQYF
TRBJ1-1 TRBV6-1 CASSEEIGGGTEAFF
TRBJ1-5 TRBV27 CASSNSNQPQHF
TRBJ2-7 TRBV5-1 CASSPRDRDYEQYF
TRBJ2-7 TRBV4-1 CASSQLRGASYEQYF
TRBJ2-3 TRBV5-4 CASSPPLAGEKDTQYF
TRBJ2-1 TRBV5-1 CASSLEDWRNEQFF
TRBJ2-2 TRBV5-1 CASGRTELNTGELFF
TRBJ1-2 TRBV2 CASSEEGTTNYGYTF
TRBJ2-1 TRBV29-1 CSVLRTGGYNEQFF
TRBJ2-2 TRBV7-7 CASSLAGTGELFF
TRBJ1-2 TRBV19 CASSTPGVYGYTF
TRBJ1-6 TRBV7-2 CASSRQGSYNSPLHF
TRBJ1-1 TRBV6-5 CASSHGQNTEAFF
TRBJ1-1 TRBV30 CAWRDPVTGGSAEAFF
TRBJ1-6 TRBV18 CASSVQGSNSPLHF
TRBJ1-2 TRBV7-2 CASSLVGSFYGYTF
TRBJ2-2 TRBV5-1 CASGKRMNTGELFF
TRBJ2-7 TRBV5-1 CASGDRAYEQYF